The rows below give T cell receptor beta chains drawn from one sample of a study of pediatric ulcerative colitis. Sequencing used immunoSEQ multiplex PCR; TCRdb keeps in-frame clones, though not all of them. The top ten clones hold 4.5% of a sample with around 12,000 clones, over 60% of them seen once. The sample taken for sequencing was gut tissue. The receptor source for this set is a boy younger than 18 who was a control in a study of pediatric ulcerative colitis. CDR3s include the opening cysteine and the closing phenylalanine or tryptophan. D genes are given only for firm matches. The size field is filled for only some rows; it gives once, few, many or a size class.

d_call: TRBD2; clone_size: few; v_call: TRBV25-1; j_call: TRBJ2-3; cdr3_nt: TGTGCCAGCAGTGCCGCTGAGGCAGCGGGAGAGTGGGATACGCAGTATTTT; cdr3_aa: CASSAAEAAGEWDTQYF
d_call: -; clone_size: -; v_call: TRBV2; j_call: TRBJ2-7; cdr3_nt: TGTGCCAGCAGTGAAGTACACAGGGCCCGTTCCTACGAGCAGTACTTC; cdr3_aa: CASSEVHRARSYEQYF
d_call: -; clone_size: -; v_call: TRBV4-2; j_call: TRBJ2-4; cdr3_nt: TGTGCCAGCAGCCCCCGGGACATAGCCAAAAACATTCAGTACTTC; cdr3_aa: CASSPRDIAKNIQYF
d_call: -; clone_size: -; v_call: TRBV11-1; j_call: TRBJ2-5; cdr3_nt: TGTGCCACTTCGGGGAGCCAAGAGACCCAGTACTTC; cdr3_aa: CATSGSQETQYF
d_call: -; clone_size: few; v_call: TRBV4-3; j_call: TRBJ2-5; cdr3_nt: TGCGCCAGCAGCCAAGCCTCCCGCGGGATGGGGAACCAAGAGACCCAGTACTTC; cdr3_aa: CASSQASRGMGNQETQYF
d_call: TRBD2; clone_size: -; v_call: TRBV12-5; j_call: TRBJ2-1; cdr3_nt: TGTGCTAGTTTTCGGGAGGGCTCCTACAATGAGCAGTTCTTC; cdr3_aa: CASFREGSYNEQFF
d_call: -; clone_size: -; v_call: TRBV4-1; j_call: TRBJ2-2; cdr3_nt: TGCGCCAGCAGCCACCAGGTGAACACCGGGGAGCTGTTTTTT; cdr3_aa: CASSHQVNTGELFF
d_call: -; clone_size: -; v_call: TRBV2; j_call: TRBJ1-4; cdr3_nt: TGTGCCAGCACAAGGGCCGCTCAGGCTGAAAAACTGTTTTTT; cdr3_aa: CASTRAAQAEKLFF
d_call: TRBD1; clone_size: -; v_call: TRBV29-1; j_call: TRBJ1-2; cdr3_nt: TGCAGCGCTGACAGGGGAATCAACTATGGCTACACCTTC; cdr3_aa: CSADRGINYGYTF
d_call: -; clone_size: -; v_call: TRBV9; j_call: TRBJ2-2; cdr3_nt: TGTGCCAGCACCGCGGGACAGCACACCGGGGAGCTGTTTTTT; cdr3_aa: CASTAGQHTGELFF
d_call: -; clone_size: -; v_call: TRBV29-1; j_call: TRBJ2-7; cdr3_nt: TGCAGCGTTGCGGCAGGGGTTGGATACGAGCAGTACTTC; cdr3_aa: CSVAAGVGYEQYF
d_call: -; clone_size: -; v_call: TRBV27; j_call: TRBJ1-1; cdr3_nt: TGTGCCAGCAAGATTCAGGGGATGAACACTGAAGCTTTCTTT; cdr3_aa: CASKIQGMNTEAFF
d_call: -; clone_size: -; v_call: TRBV10-3; j_call: TRBJ2-1; cdr3_nt: TGTGCCATCCAACAGGACAGCTCCTACAATGAGCAGTTCTTC; cdr3_aa: CAIQQDSSYNEQFF
d_call: TRBD2; clone_size: -; v_call: TRBV27; j_call: TRBJ2-3; cdr3_nt: TGTGCCAGCAGTTTAACCGGACTAGCGTCAGATACGCAGTATTTT; cdr3_aa: CASSLTGLASDTQYF
d_call: -; clone_size: -; v_call: TRBV19; j_call: TRBJ1-5; cdr3_nt: TGTGCCAGTAGTAGCTTAAATCAGCCCCAGCATTTT; cdr3_aa: CASSSLNQPQHF
d_call: -; clone_size: -; v_call: TRBV18; j_call: TRBJ1-3; cdr3_nt: TGTGCCAGCTTGACCGGGCCCCTCTACGGAAACACCATATATTTT; cdr3_aa: CASLTGPLYGNTIYF
d_call: TRBD1; clone_size: -; v_call: TRBV5-1; j_call: TRBJ1-2; cdr3_nt: TGCGCCAGCAGCGGCGGGACAGGGTGGTATGGCTACACCTTC; cdr3_aa: CASSGGTGWYGYTF
d_call: -; clone_size: -; v_call: TRBV29-1; j_call: TRBJ1-1; cdr3_nt: TGCAGCGTTGAAGGGGGAGGGTATGAAGCTTTCTTT; cdr3_aa: CSVEGGGYEAFF
d_call: -; clone_size: -; v_call: TRBV19; j_call: TRBJ1-2; cdr3_nt: TGTGCCAGTAGTCCTCCCTGGAGCGGCTATGGCTACACCTTC; cdr3_aa: CASSPPWSGYGYTF
d_call: -; clone_size: -; v_call: TRBV7-2; j_call: TRBJ2-5; cdr3_nt: TGTGCCAGCAGCTTAGGGGGGGGCTTTGAGACCCAGTACTTC; cdr3_aa: CASSLGGGFETQYF
d_call: -; clone_size: -; v_call: TRBV10-3; j_call: TRBJ1-2; cdr3_nt: TGTGCCATCAGTGATCAAGCGGATGGCTACACCTTC; cdr3_aa: CAISDQADGYTF
d_call: -; clone_size: -; v_call: TRBV7-2; j_call: TRBJ1-2; cdr3_nt: TGTGCCAGCAGCTCCCGCGGCGGGGCGCCGGACTATGGCTACACCTTC; cdr3_aa: CASSSRGGAPDYGYTF
d_call: -; clone_size: few; v_call: TRBV19; j_call: TRBJ2-7; cdr3_nt: TGTGCCAGTAGTATACGGCCAGGGTCCTCCTACGAGCAGTACTTC; cdr3_aa: CASSIRPGSSYEQYF
d_call: -; clone_size: -; v_call: TRBV11-3; j_call: TRBJ2-5; cdr3_nt: TGTGCCAGCAGCCCCCCCGGGGTAGCTGGAGAGACCCAGTACTTC; cdr3_aa: CASSPPGVAGETQYF
d_call: TRBD2; clone_size: -; v_call: TRBV10-3; j_call: TRBJ2-2; cdr3_nt: TGTGCCGTAAAGGGGAGGGAATCCGGGGAGCTGTTTTTT; cdr3_aa: CAVKGRESGELFF
d_call: -; clone_size: -; v_call: TRBV29-1; j_call: TRBJ2-3; cdr3_nt: TGCAGCGTTGGGGGGACCGCCGGGATCGGTACGCAGTATTTT; cdr3_aa: CSVGGTAGIGTQYF
d_call: -; clone_size: -; v_call: TRBV7-3; j_call: TRBJ2-3; cdr3_nt: TGTGCCAGCAGCTTAACGTCCCTAGCCAGAGATACGCAGTATTTT; cdr3_aa: CASSLTSLARDTQYF
d_call: TRBD1; clone_size: -; v_call: TRBV30; j_call: TRBJ2-5; cdr3_nt: TGTGCCTGGTCGTCCCGGGACAGGGGGCTCGGAGAGACCCAGTACTTC; cdr3_aa: CAWSSRDRGLGETQYF
d_call: -; clone_size: -; v_call: TRBV10-1; j_call: TRBJ2-2; cdr3_nt: TGCGCCAGCAGCCCGGGACTCGTCGGCCGGGAGCTGTTTTTT; cdr3_aa: CASSPGLVGRELFF
d_call: TRBD1; clone_size: -; v_call: TRBV5-4; j_call: TRBJ1-3; cdr3_nt: TGTGCCAGCAGCGCAGGGACAGCCTCTGGAAACACCATATATTTT; cdr3_aa: CASSAGTASGNTIYF
d_call: TRBD2; clone_size: -; v_call: TRBV5-4; j_call: TRBJ2-5; cdr3_nt: TGTGCCAGCAGCCTAGGACTAGCGGGAGGCATTGTAAGAGAGACCCAGTACTTC; cdr3_aa: CASSLGLAGGIVRETQYF
d_call: -; clone_size: -; v_call: TRBV11-3; j_call: TRBJ1-2; cdr3_nt: TGTGCCAGCGGGGGTAGGGACGGATCCTCTAACAGAAACTATGGCTACACCTTC; cdr3_aa: CASGGRDGSSNRNYGYTF
d_call: -; clone_size: -; v_call: TRBV5-1; j_call: TRBJ2-7; cdr3_nt: TGCGCCAGCAGCTTGACCTCAACAGTACAGGGATCCTACGAGCAGTACTTC; cdr3_aa: CASSLTSTVQGSYEQYF